These 27 T cell receptor beta chains originate from one sample sequenced in a study of blood T cell repertoires in COVID-19. Sequencing used immunoSEQ multiplex PCR; TCRdb keeps in-frame clones, though not all of them. The sample contains a few hundred thousand clones, about nine tenths of which appear only once. Sequencing was carried out using PBMCs or T cells enriched from blood (not recorded which). Every receptor here comes from a woman in her forties with acute COVID-19.

The chain carries TRBV10-3 and TRBJ2-1; D might be TRBD1 (5 bases). Deletions cut 7 bases from V and 0 bases from J, with 10 bases between. Germline V gene sequence: CDR1 ENHRY, CDR2 SYGVKD. The CDR3 has 14 residues. CDR3 protein: CAIILDSSYNEQFF. Here the CDR3 DNA reads TGTGCCATCATCCTCGACAGCTCCTACAATGAGCAGTTCTTC.

The chain combines TRBV2 with TRBJ2-3, with 11 bases aligning to TRBD2. This CDR3 spans 17 amino acids. Germline loops: CDR1 SNHLY, CDR2 FYNNEI. Germline trimming cut 1 base from V and 0 bases from J; bases unmatched to any gene: 3. The CDR3 loop is CASSEDSGGASTDTQYF. In DNA form, the CDR3 reads TGTGCCAGCAGTGAAGATAGCGGGGGGGCCAGCACAGATACGCAGTATTTT.

This sequence joins TRBV2 and TRBJ2-2; no definite D call. Per the germline V gene, CDR1 is SNHLY and CDR2 is FYNNEI. V was shortened by 3 bases and J by 4 bases, with 6 bases between the two germline ends. The CDR3 totals 13 residues. Here the CDR3 DNA reads TGTGCCAGCAGTGAGGTACTCACCGGGGAGCTGTTTTTT. Translating gives CASSEVLTGELFF.

The chain is built from TRBV19 and TRBJ1-3; D is ambiguous. Trimming shortened V by 10 bases and J by 0 bases, and 10 bases separated the two germline ends. The CDR3 spans 13 residues. Per germline, CDR1 LNHDA and CDR2 SQIVND (reference sequence). The CDR3 protein is CATSSSSGNTIYF. In DNA, the CDR3 is TGTGCCACTAGCTCCAGCTCTGGAAACACCATATATTTT. Looking up the rest from reference TRBV19 and TRBJ1-3 gives the full variable domain: DGGITQSPKYLFRKEGQNVTLSCEQNLNHDAMYWYRQDPGQGLRLIYYSQIVNDFQKGDIAEGYSVSREKKESFPLTVTSAQKNPTAFYLCATSSSSGNTIYFGEGSWLTVV.

This clone has a handful of counts. V and J are TRBV5-4 and TRBJ1-4, with D perhaps matching TRBD1 (6 bases). Looked up from germline, CDR1 is SGHNT and CDR2 is YYREEE (reference sequence). Trimming removed 2 bases at V and 6 bases at J, with 11 bases between. The length of the CDR3 is 14 residues. CDR3 coding DNA: TGTGCCAGCAGCTTTGGCCAGGGGCATGAAAAACTGTTTTTT. It yields the protein CASSFGQGHEKLFF.

This clone was seen only a few times. The rearrangement uses TRBV7-2 and TRBJ1-2; D remains ambiguous. The CDR3 contains 16 residues. CDR1 is SGHTA and CDR2 is FQGNSA in the germline V gene. Trimming left V 1 base short and J 0 bases short, with 12 bases between. For the CDR3, the DNA is TGTGCCAGCAGCTTAGACGTGGCACAAGCTAACTATGGCTACACCTTC. Translation gives CASSLDVAQANYGYTF.

The rearrangement links TRBV19 to TRBJ2-7; D might be TRBD2 (6 bases). CDR1 is LNHDA, CDR2 SQIVND, per germline (reference sequence). V was shortened by 4 bases and J by 0 bases, with 16 bases between the two germline ends. This CDR3 contains 16 residues. In nucleotides, the CDR3 is TGTGCCAGTAGTAGCCCGGGCGGGGCAAGCTCCTACGAGCAGTACTTC. Its translation: CASSSPGGASSYEQYF. The whole variable domain, filled in from reference TRBV19 and TRBJ2-7, reads DGGITQSPKYLFRKEGQNVTLSCEQNLNHDAMYWYRQDPGQGLRLIYYSQIVNDFQKGDIAEGYSVSREKKESFPLTVTSAQKNPTAFYLCASSSPGGASSYEQYFGPGTRLTVT.

This rearrangement joins TRBV3-1 (or the pseudogene TRBV3-2) to TRBJ1-5; no clear D gene. The CDR3 loop spans 15 amino acids. The V gene lost 8 bases and the J gene lost 1 base, with 15 bases spanning the gap. Germline V gene sequence: CDR1 LGHDT, CDR2 YNNKEL (reference sequence). CDR3 region: CASVRSKRSNQPQHF. The CDR3 DNA reads TGTGCCAGCGTACGTTCTAAGAGGAGCAATCAGCCCCAGCATTTT.

V is TRBV6-2 or TRBV6-3 and J is TRBJ2-7; 10 bases align to TRBD1. The length of the CDR3 is 18 residues. Trimming cost V 6 bases and J 2 bases; bases outside gene matches: 16. Germline V gene sequence: CDR1 MNHEY, CDR2 SVGEGT. The CDR3 loop is CASSGAKPGQGLTYEQYF. The CDR3 region has the DNA TGTGCCAGCAGCGGTGCTAAACCGGGACAGGGGCTAACCTACGAGCAGTACTTC.

The chain uses TRBV24-1 and TRBJ2-2; 9 positions agree with TRBD2. V shed 4 bases and J 2 bases; nucleotides not matched to a gene: 7. This CDR3 is 17 amino acids long. The germline gives CDR1 KGHDR, CDR2 SFDVKD. DNA for the CDR3: TGTGCCACCAGTGACCTGATAGCGGGGGCCAACACCGGGGAGCTGTTTTTT. Its translation: CATSDLIAGANTGELFF.

The chain links TRBV4-3 to TRBJ1-2; D unresolved. There are 15 residues in the CDR3. V was shortened by 0 bases and J by 8 bases, with 16 bases between the two germline ends. CDR1 is LGHNA, CDR2 YSLEER, per germline. CDR3 residues: CASSQDFFVPGGYTF. In DNA form, the CDR3 reads TGCGCCAGCAGCCAAGATTTTTTCGTGCCGGGAGGCTACACCTTC.

This chain links TRBV4-1 with TRBJ2-1; TRBD2 matches at 10 bases. The germline V gene encodes CDR1 MGHRA and CDR2 YSYEKL. This CDR3 comprises 15 residues. V shed 4 bases and J 8 bases; nucleotides not matched to a gene: 8. CDR3: CASSPAQRGGDEQFF. DNA of the CDR3: TGCGCCAGCAGCCCCGCCCAGCGGGGGGGCGATGAGCAGTTCTTC.

V usage is TRBV5-4 and J usage is TRBJ2-3; perhaps TRBD2 as D (6 bases). This CDR3 is 14 amino acids long. Deletions cut 1 base from V and 5 bases from J, with 11 bases between. From germline, CDR1 is SGHNT and CDR2 YYREEE (reference sequence). The CDR3 region has the DNA TGTGCCAGCAGCTTGTGGAACGGGGGAGATACGCAGTATTTT. It yields the protein CASSLWNGGDTQYF. Full variable domain (outside the CDR3, taken from reference TRBV5-4 and TRBJ2-3): ETGVTQSPTHLIKTRGQQVTLRCSSQSGHNTVSWYQQALGQGPQFIFQYYREEENGRGNFPPRFSGLQFPNYSSELNVNALELDDSALYLCASSLWNGGDTQYFGPGTRLTVL.

The chain employs TRBV4-3 and TRBJ1-2, with D perhaps matching TRBD1 (6 bases). The CDR3 covers 17 residues. Germline V lookup: CDR1 LGHNA, CDR2 YSLEER. The V and J ends lost 1 base and 1 base respectively, with 16 bases between them. In DNA, the CDR3 is TGCGCCAGCAGCCAAGCCCCCTCAGGGGCCCATAACTATGGCTACACCTTC. Translation: CASSQAPSGAHNYGYTF.

The rearrangement joins TRBV24-1 to TRBJ1-5, with D maybe TRBD1 (5 bases). This CDR3 contains 15 residues. In germline, CDR1 is KGHDR, CDR2 SFDVKD. V was trimmed by 7 bases and J by 7 bases, leaving 19 bases between them. The CDR3 loop is CATRGGGCRAQPQHF. In nucleotides, the CDR3 is TGTGCCACCAGGGGCGGGGGGTGCCGCGCGCAGCCCCAGCATTTT.

Only a few counts were recorded for this clone. The chain uses TRBV27 and TRBJ2-3, with TRBD1 matching 9 bases. The V gene's germline CDR1 is MNHEY and CDR2 SMNVEV (reference sequence). The CDR3 spans 15 residues. Losses at the gene ends were 5 bases for V and 2 bases for J; bases not matched to a gene: 5. Here the CDR3 reads CASSPRDRATDTQYF. For the CDR3, the DNA is TGTGCCAGCAGTCCCCGGGACAGGGCCACAGATACGCAGTATTTT.

This CDR3 reads CASRSGSREKLFF. The CDR3 coding sequence is TGTGCCAGCAGATCAGGAAGCAGGGAAAAACTGTTTTTT. This chain uses TRBV6-5 with TRBJ1-4; D not certain. The V end lost 6 bases, the J end lost 8 bases, and 13 bases lay between the germline ends. CDR1 is MNHEY and CDR2 is SVGAGI in the germline V gene. This CDR3 has 13 amino acids.

The chain employs TRBV2 and TRBJ2-2; D gene ambiguous. Per germline, CDR1 SNHLY and CDR2 FYNNEI. Between the trimmed V and J ends, which lost 7 bases and 1 base, there was a span of 7 bases. The CDR3 covers 13 residues. The DNA for the CDR3 is TGTGCCAGCAATTCCCAGAACACCGGGGAGCTGTTTTTT. This encodes CASNSQNTGELFF.

This sequence joins TRBV27 and TRBJ2-3, with TRBD2 matching 9 bases. Germline V CDR1 and CDR2: MNHEY, SMNVEV (reference sequence). The CDR3 extends over 15 amino acids. The ends lost 3 bases at V and 1 base at J; junction bases unmatched: 2. The CDR3 sequence: CASSLRTSGTDTQYF. The CDR3 DNA is TGTGCCAGCAGTTTGCGGACTAGCGGCACAGATACGCAGTATTTT.

The chain employs TRBV19 and TRBJ1-5; D is uncertain. The CDR3 runs to 15 residues. The germline V gene has CDR1 LNHDA and CDR2 SQIVND (reference sequence). V was trimmed by 7 bases and J by 5 bases, leaving 18 bases between them. The DNA for the CDR3 is TGTGCCAGTATCAACACCGGGAAAGGGTATCAGCCCCAGCATTTT. It encodes CASINTGKGYQPQHF.

This clone has a single count. V usage is TRBV2 and J usage is TRBJ1-4, with D perhaps matching TRBD1 (5 bases). V lost 8 bases to trimming and J lost 10 bases, with 20 bases between them. The CDR3 loop spans 14 amino acids. The germline V gene encodes CDR1 SNHLY and CDR2 FYNNEI. This CDR3 reads CASLRDSRGGKLFF. CDR3 sequence (DNA): TGTGCCAGCCTCCGGGACTCCCGGGGAGGAAAACTGTTTTTT.

This clone was seen just once. The rearrangement joins TRBV3-1 (or the pseudogene TRBV3-2) to TRBJ2-1, with TRBD2 matching 7 bases. J gave up 3 bases and V 7 bases, and 6 bases lay outside the gene matches. The CDR3 is 14 amino acids. CDR1 and CDR2 (germline): LGHDT, YNNKEL (reference sequence). The CDR3 spells CASTLGLDYNEQFF. The CDR3 coding sequence is TGTGCCAGCACCCTAGGACTAGACTACAATGAGCAGTTCTTC.

The chain uses TRBV7-2 and TRBJ1-6, with 9 bases matching TRBD1. The CDR3 contains 14 residues. Germline assignment: CDR1 SGHTA and CDR2 FQGNSA. V trimming: 4 bases; J trimming: 7 bases; junction bases outside the gene matches: 2. The CDR3 nucleotides read TGTGCCAGCAGCTCTGGACAGGGGAATTCACCCCTCCACTTT. It translates to CASSSGQGNSPLHF.

This clone was seen once. This CDR3 reads CASKVAGFATNEKLFF. The CDR3 DNA reads TGTGCCAGCAAGGTAGCAGGGTTTGCAACTAATGAAAAACTGTTTTTT. The chain joins TRBV2 to TRBJ1-4, with a weak D call TRBD1 (5 bases). Germline V gene sequence: CDR1 SNHLY, CDR2 FYNNEI. The ends were cut back, 7 bases at V and 0 bases at J, with 15 bases in the middle. The CDR3 sequence is 16 residues long.

V and J are TRBV19 and TRBJ1-1, with D possibly TRBD1 on 6 matching bases. Germline V gives CDR1 LNHDA, CDR2 SQIVND (reference sequence). V was cut by 3 bases and J by 2 bases, with 7 bases left in between. CDR3 length equals 13 residues. CDR3 amino acids: CASSMTGNTEAFF. In DNA, the CDR3 is TGTGCCAGTAGTATGACAGGAAACACTGAAGCTTTCTTT.

The V call is TRBV18, the J call TRBJ1-4; D is undetermined. The CDR3 covers 16 residues. Germline V gene data show CDR1 as KGHSH and CDR2 as LQKENI. V was clipped by 3 bases and J by 8 bases, with 19 bases between them. The CDR3 sequence: CASSPVRGGLGEKLFF. As DNA, the CDR3 is TGTGCCAGCTCACCCGTTAGAGGAGGGCTCGGCGAAAAACTGTTTTTT.

This clone came up a few times. The CDR3 DNA sequence: TGTGCCAGTAGTCCCCGACTAGTACCACATATTTACAATGAGCAGTTCTTC. Translating gives CASSPRLVPHIYNEQFF. The V call is TRBV19, the J call TRBJ2-1; possibly TRBD2 for D (6 bases). CDR1 is LNHDA, CDR2 SQIVND, per germline (reference sequence). CDR3 size: 17 residues. V lost 5 bases and J lost 4, with 21 bases in between.